These 5 T cell receptor beta chains were all obtained from the same sample, sequenced in a study of blood T cells in healthy people across ages (dated by TCRdb to 2014 to 2015). Library preparation was by 5' RACE. TCRdb shows the sequencer as Illumina HiSeq 2500. The second PCR ran for roughly 7 to 11 cycles and used a J-beta primer mix along with a sample-barcoded 5' primer. The public reads were quality trimmed at Q25 with fastp and then assembled into clones with MiXCR by TCRdb, keeping productive beta chains. Records with the same CDR3 protein are collapsed into one entry carrying the most frequent genes and DNA. This sample is represented by about 830,000 distinct CDR3 sequences; less than 80% of them were singletons. The leading ten clones occupy around a quarter of the sample. Material for sequencing was blood. The receptor source for this set is a man aged 25-45 years in good health.

The rearrangement joins TRBV2 to TRBJ2-3; unclear D gene. Trimming took 8 bases from V and 4 from J, leaving 7 bases between them. This CDR3 is 11 amino acids long. Per germline, CDR1 SNHLY and CDR2 FYNNEI. CDR3 region: CASFHPDTQYF. As DNA, the CDR3 is TGTGCCAGCTTCCATCCAGATACGCAGTATTTT. Together with reference TRBV2 and TRBJ2-3, the CDR3 gives the full variable domain: EPEVTQTPSHQVTQMGQEVILRCVPISNHLYFYWYRQILGQKVEFLVSFYNNEISEKSEIFDDQFSVERPDGSNFTLKIRSTKLEDSAMYFCASFHPDTQYFGPGTRLTVL.

In this sample, this clonotype turned up once. This chain connects TRBV29-1 to TRBJ1-5; the D gene is possibly TRBD1 (6 bases). The V end lost 5 bases, the J end lost 6 bases, and 17 bases lay between the germline ends. Germline V gene lookup returns CDR1 SQVTM and CDR2 ANQGSEA. The CDR3 sequence is 14 residues long. This CDR3 reads CSVSEGEASQPQHF. The CDR3 nucleotides read TGCAGCGTTTCCGAGGGGGAAGCTAGTCAGCCCCAGCATTTT.

This clonotype was found a few times. The J gene is TRBJ2-4, the V gene TRBV4-3, with D possibly being TRBD1 (6 bases). CDR3 length: 20 residues. V was clipped by 1 base and J by 4 bases, with 26 bases between them. Germline loops: CDR1 LGHNA, CDR2 YSLEER. CDR3 sequence: CASSQAFGGEGQRNKNIQYF. CDR3 in DNA: TGCGCCAGCAGCCAAGCATTTGGGGGCGAGGGTCAGAGAAATAAAAACATTCAGTACTTC.

In this sample, this clonotype turned up a few times. The rearrangement joins TRBV29-1 to TRBJ2-5; TRBD2 agrees at 9 bases. V was pared by 2 bases and J by 4 bases, with 2 bases of the junction left unmatched. There are 13 residues in the CDR3. Germline V gene sequence: CDR1 SQVTM, CDR2 ANQGSEA. This CDR3 is CSVELAGRETQYF. CDR3 nucleotide sequence: TGCAGCGTTGAACTAGCGGGACGAGAGACCCAGTACTTC.

The chain joins TRBV20-1 to TRBJ2-5; 14 positions agree with TRBD2. J lost 5 bases, V lost 3 bases, and 8 bases had no gene match. This CDR3 is 16 amino acids long. The germline V gene has CDR1 DFQATT and CDR2 SNEGSKA (reference sequence). The CDR3 DNA is TGCAGTGCTAGGGGACTAGCGGGGGTCGTGGAGGAGACCCAGTACTTC. It is translated as CSARGLAGVVEETQYF.